This T cell receptor (beta chain) was sequenced for a study of shared clonotypes between healthy human individuals. Concerning this clone: In the same sample, other DNA sequences code for this CDR3.

Trimming left V 2 bases short and J 3 bases short, with 11 bases between. There are 15 residues in the CDR3. CDR1 is MNHNS, CDR2 SASEGT, per germline. Clones were sequenced by immunoSEQ multiplex PCR, and TCRdb holds only the in-frame ones, with some missing. This sample yields 2,100,000 or so clones, of which approximately 94% are seen a single time; around 0.13% belongs to the top ten. Sequenced: naive CD4+ T cells sorted from blood. Specified subset: CD45RA+ positively selected. The chain has TRBV6-1 and TRBJ1-5; possibly TRBD1 for D (5 bases). This sequence originates from a man aged 18 to 29 in good health. CDR3 residues: CASSEPGQVNQPQHF. The CDR3, as DNA: TGTGCCAGCAGTGAACCAGGGCAGGTCAATCAGCCCCAGCATTTT.